These T cell receptor beta chains were read from a single sample in a study of T-cell reconstitution after alpha-beta-depleted transplantation in children. TCRdb passed the PCR reads through MiXCR, listing each CDR3 protein once. The sample consists of 450,000 to 700,000 distinct CDR3 sequences, 27% of them appearing once. The specimen comprised PBMCs, sampled before TCRalphabeta/CD19-depleted stem cell transplant. The receptors were gathered from a boy under two years old with Wiskott-Aldrich syndrome, due to receive a stem cell transplant. CDR3s include the opening cysteine and the closing phenylalanine or tryptophan. The order of the fields is J gene, D gene, clone size, V gene, CDR3 DNA, CDR3 protein. A D gene is named only where the DNA matches it firmly. The size field is filled for only some rows; it gives once, few, many or a size class.

TRBJ1-5,-,-,TRBV20-1,TGCAGTGCTATGGTTCCGACAGATACTAGCAATCAGCCCCAGCATTTT,CSAMVPTDTSNQPQHF
TRBJ2-2,-,-,TRBV10-3,TGTGCCATCAGTGATTTCTGGGCCACCGGGGAGCTGTTTTTT,CAISDFWATGELFF
TRBJ1-1,-,-,TRBV3-1,TGTGCCAGCAGCCAAAAGGGGAACACTGAAGCTTTCTTT,CASSQKGNTEAFF
TRBJ2-1,-,many,TRBV5-1,TGCGCCAGCAGCTGGGGGGCTGGGAATGAGCAGTTCTTC,CASSWGAGNEQFF
TRBJ2-7,TRBD1,-,TRBV6-2/TRBV6-3,TGTGCCAGCAGCCCTCCTGGGACAGGGCGGATCTACGAGCAGTACTTC,CASSPPGTGRIYEQYF
TRBJ2-3,-,-,TRBV5-1,TGCGCCAGCAGCACGCGGGACCCTAATAGAGATACGCAGTATTTT,CASSTRDPNRDTQYF
TRBJ2-3,TRBD2,-,TRBV6-4,TGTGCCAGCAGTCCATCTTTAGCGGGAGTAGATACGCAGTATTTT,CASSPSLAGVDTQYF
TRBJ2-7,-,few,TRBV20-1,TGCAGTGCTAGAGAATACTACGAGCAGTACTTC,CSAREYYEQYF
TRBJ2-5,-,few,TRBV27,TGTGCCAGCAGTCACCCTAGCGAGACCCAGTACTTC,CASSHPSETQYF
TRBJ1-1,-,few,TRBV6-5,TGTGCCAGCAGTTACTCGAATAGGGGGGGCTTGTACACTGAAGCTTTCTTT,CASSYSNRGGLYTEAFF
TRBJ1-4,-,once,TRBV7-9,TGTGCCAGCAGCCCCCAGAATGGGGAAAAACTGTTTTTT,CASSPQNGEKLFF
TRBJ2-1,TRBD2,many,TRBV5-1,TGCGCCAGCAGCTTGGGACTAGCGGGAGCCTACAATGAGCAGTTCTTC,CASSLGLAGAYNEQFF
TRBJ2-3,-,few,TRBV20-1,TGCAGTGCTGGAGCTTTTCTAGATACGCAGTATTTT,CSAGAFLDTQYF
TRBJ2-5,-,-,TRBV6-2/TRBV6-3,TGTGCCAGCAGTCACCTCGCAGAAGAGACCCAGTACTTC,CASSHLAEETQYF
TRBJ2-4,-,few,TRBV7-6,TGTGCCAGCAGCTTGTTGGAGTCAGGGAACATTCAGTACTTC,CASSLLESGNIQYF
TRBJ2-3,TRBD2,-,TRBV27,TGTGCCTTCCCCGGGACTAAAGGAAGCACAGATACGCAGTATTTT,CAFPGTKGSTDTQYF
TRBJ2-1,TRBD2,many,TRBV7-6,TGTGCCAGCAGCCCCCTTCTAGCGGGAGCGAGGAATGAGCAGTTCTTC,CASSPLLAGARNEQFF
TRBJ2-7,-,-,TRBV27,TGTGCCAGCAGACCATATGGGGGCCCAAGCTACGAGCAGTACTTC,CASRPYGGPSYEQYF
TRBJ1-2,-,few,TRBV7-2,TGTGCCAGCAGCCTAACTGGTACCGGCTACACCTTC,CASSLTGTGYTF
TRBJ1-2,TRBD1,-,TRBV12-3/TRBV12-4,TGTGCCAGCAGTGGGACAGGGCGACTCGGCTACACCTTC,CASSGTGRLGYTF
TRBJ2-5,-,few,TRBV7-8,TGTGCCAGCAGCTTAGCTGCGTTTGGGGAGACCCAGTACTTC,CASSLAAFGETQYF
TRBJ2-3,-,many,TRBV7-6,TGTGCCAGCAGCCCAGGGCAGCACACAGATACGCAGTATTTT,CASSPGQHTDTQYF
TRBJ2-5,TRBD2,few,TRBV20-1,TGCAGTGCTAGCTTGGCGGGAGGGAGGCGGGAGACCCAGTACTTC,CSASLAGGRRETQYF
TRBJ2-4,-,-,TRBV7-8,TGTGCCAGCAGCTCGGGGCTAACCGGAGCCAAAAACATTCAGTACTTC,CASSSGLTGAKNIQYF
TRBJ2-7,-,few,TRBV20-1,TGCAGTGCAGACCAGGTTTTGCGGGGCGAGCAGTACTTC,CSADQVLRGEQYF
TRBJ1-4,-,-,TRBV6-5,TGTGCCAGCAGTTACGGGGGAGGGCAAGAAAAACTGTTTTTT,CASSYGGGQEKLFF
TRBJ1-2,-,-,TRBV5-6,TGTGCCAGCAGCTTTCGGAACCTAAACTATGGCTACACCTTC,CASSFRNLNYGYTF
TRBJ2-2,TRBD1,few,TRBV9,TGTGCCAGCAGCGTAGGACAGGGTCTCACCGGGGAGCTGTTTTTT,CASSVGQGLTGELFF
TRBJ1-5,TRBD1,few,TRBV28,TGTGCCAGCAGCCAAACTACAGGGGTATTAGGCAATCAGCCCCAGCATTTT,CASSQTTGVLGNQPQHF
TRBJ1-2,TRBD1,-,TRBV10-3,TGTGCCATCAGCCCCCGGGACAGCCTAGATGGCTACACCTTC,CAISPRDSLDGYTF
TRBJ2-6,-,few,TRBV5-1,TGCGCCAGCAGCTTGAGACTGACGTCTGGGGCCAACGTCCTGACTTTC,CASSLRLTSGANVLTF
TRBJ2-7,-,-,TRBV20-1,TGCAGTGCTCTCCCTCCGGGATCCCGGGGCTACGAGCAGTACTTC,CSALPPGSRGYEQYF
TRBJ2-5,TRBD2,few,TRBV5-1,TGCGCCAGCAGCTTGGGGCGACTAGCGGGAGTTTCGGAGACCCAGTACTTC,CASSLGRLAGVSETQYF
TRBJ1-1,-,-,TRBV28,TGTGCCAGCAGTTTAATTCTACGTTCGAACACTGAAGCTTTCTTT,CASSLILRSNTEAFF
TRBJ2-7,-,-,TRBV7-6,TGTGCCAGCAGCACCCAACTAGAATCCGAGCAGTACTTC,CASSTQLESEQYF
TRBJ2-7,-,few,TRBV5-1,TGCGCCAGCAGCGTGACTGGGGGTTCTCCTTCCTACGAGCAGTACTTC,CASSVTGGSPSYEQYF
TRBJ2-5,TRBD2,-,TRBV5-1,TGCGCCAGCAGCTCCCCTAGCGGGAAGTTAAAAGAGACCCAGTACTTC,CASSSPSGKLKETQYF
TRBJ2-3,-,-,TRBV6-1,TGTGCCAGCAGTACCGTTAGCACAGATACGCAGTATTTT,CASSTVSTDTQYF
TRBJ2-3,TRBD2,-,TRBV28,TGTGCCAGCAGTTTATGGTCTAGCGGGAGTGATACGCAGTATTTT,CASSLWSSGSDTQYF
TRBJ2-5,TRBD1,few,TRBV29-1,TGCAGCGTTGAATCCGGGACAGTCCAAGAGACCCAGTACTTC,CSVESGTVQETQYF
TRBJ2-2,-,-,TRBV5-6,TGTGCCAGCAGCTCGACAGGTCTCCTCGCCGGGGAGCTGTTTTTT,CASSSTGLLAGELFF
TRBJ2-3,TRBD2,-,TRBV19,TGTGCCAGTGCCCGATTAGCGGGAGGACCAGATACGCAGTATTTT,CASARLAGGPDTQYF
TRBJ2-2,-,few,TRBV9,TGTGCCAGCAGCGTAGGATTCGGCAGGCAGAACACCGGGGAGCTGTTTTTT,CASSVGFGRQNTGELFF
TRBJ2-5,-,once,TRBV20-1,TGCAGTGCTCCTCCCTCAATCAGGCCTCTGGAGACCCAGTACTTC,CSAPPSIRPLETQYF